This is a list of T cell receptor beta chains from one sample in a study of T-cell reconstitution after alpha-beta-depleted transplantation in children. TCRdb ran MiXCR on the PCR reads and lists one entry per CDR3 protein. The profile covers about 350,000 distinct CDR3 sequences, with more than 10% appearing a single time and 4.3% taken by the ten largest. The sample in question was PBMCs, obtained from the stem cell graft. The receptor source for this set is a human donor who donated a stem cell graft to a child with Fanconi anemia. Both conserved end residues are part of each CDR3. For some rows the clone size is stated as once, few or many, or as a class when expanded; others skip it.

size: .
J: TRBJ2-5
V: TRBV20-1
CDR3: CSAGTSGRWETQYF

size: .
J: TRBJ1-2
V: TRBV12-3/TRBV12-4
CDR3: CASSLGSRKNYGYTF

size: few
J: TRBJ2-2
V: TRBV20-1
CDR3: CSARIPGLGGTGELFF

size: many
J: TRBJ1-4
V: TRBV6-5
CDR3: CASSYPGVYGEKLFF

size: many
J: TRBJ2-3
V: TRBV7-6
CDR3: CASSSVLAGRTDTQYF

size: few
J: TRBJ2-5
V: TRBV13
CDR3: CASSAGLALAGDETQYF

size: few
J: TRBJ2-3
V: TRBV15
CDR3: CATSSSSGNTDTGPITDTQYF

size: .
J: TRBJ1-5
V: TRBV2
CDR3: CASNEDGRASPQHF

size: many
J: TRBJ2-1
V: TRBV6-1
CDR3: CASSESSRSDEQFF

size: .
J: TRBJ1-1
V: TRBV20-1
CDR3: CSARDSRALMRNTEAFF

size: .
J: TRBJ1-1
V: TRBV5-6
CDR3: CASSPGTGAGNTEAFF

size: few
J: TRBJ2-5
V: TRBV4-3
CDR3: CASSQEITGGTETQYF

size: .
J: TRBJ2-3
V: TRBV5-1
CDR3: CASREGQDTQYF

size: few
J: TRBJ2-5
V: TRBV29-1
CDR3: CSVEEWARGQETQYF

size: .
J: TRBJ1-6
V: TRBV6-1
CDR3: CASNRRGVSPLHF

size: .
J: TRBJ2-1
V: TRBV11-2
CDR3: CASSLPSGGNEQFF

size: many
J: TRBJ2-3
V: TRBV5-1
CDR3: CASSLGASGPDTQYF

size: .
J: TRBJ2-5
V: TRBV2
CDR3: CASSGDGAGETQYF

size: few
J: TRBJ1-6
V: TRBV15
CDR3: CATSRDGAGYSPLHF

size: .
J: TRBJ2-3
V: TRBV20-1
CDR3: CSARGAGASDTQYF

size: few
J: TRBJ1-1
V: TRBV25-1
CDR3: CASSEWAGDGSEAFF

size: few
J: TRBJ1-2
V: TRBV5-1
CDR3: CASSWDRGGYTF

size: few
J: TRBJ2-1
V: TRBV19
CDR3: CASSTLQDRVQFF

size: .
J: TRBJ2-5
V: TRBV5-1
CDR3: CASSSDGETQYF

size: .
J: TRBJ1-5
V: TRBV5-1
CDR3: CASSESGSKPQHF

size: many
J: TRBJ1-6
V: TRBV20-1
CDR3: CSAILSDRVNSPLHF

size: few
J: TRBJ2-7
V: TRBV15
CDR3: CATSLRGRNEQYF

size: few
J: TRBJ1-1
V: TRBV6-2/TRBV6-3
CDR3: CASSYQGRNKAFF

size: .
J: TRBJ1-1
V: TRBV12-3/TRBV12-4
CDR3: CASSDLRRWVFF

size: few
J: TRBJ2-3
V: TRBV7-6
CDR3: CASSLMGGPIDTQYF